The clone carrying this T cell receptor beta chain was seen at least ten times. The record originates from a study of early T cells in non-severe SARS-CoV-2 infection. The V and J ends lost 3 bases and 2 bases respectively, with 7 bases between them. The CDR3 loop spans 13 amino acids. The V gene's germline CDR1 is MDHEN and CDR2 SYDVKM. TCRdb independently ran MiXCR on the 5' RACE reads; one entry per CDR3 protein. The sample includes about 27,000 distinct CDR3 sequences, 5% to 7% seen only once; the top ten take more than 0.7%. This TCR was recovered from an adult who was a healthcare worker with PCR-confirmed SARS-CoV-2 infection or an uninfected control (not recorded which). V usage is TRBV28 and J usage is TRBJ1-1; unclear D gene. Material: whole blood. The CDR3 here is CASSFEINTEAFF. As DNA, the CDR3 is TGTGCCAGCAGTTTCGAGATAAACACTGAAGCTTTCTTT.